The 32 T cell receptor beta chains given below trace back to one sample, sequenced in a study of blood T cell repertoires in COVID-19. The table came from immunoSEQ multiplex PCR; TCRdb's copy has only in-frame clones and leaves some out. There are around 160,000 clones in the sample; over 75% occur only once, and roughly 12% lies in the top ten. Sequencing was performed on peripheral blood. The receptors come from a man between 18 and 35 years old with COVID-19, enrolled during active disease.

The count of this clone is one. DNA of the CDR3: TGTGCCAGCAGTGGATTCCCAGCGGACTCCTACGAGCAGTACTTC. It is translated as CASSGFPADSYEQYF. The chain links TRBV2 to TRBJ2-7; TRBD2 is a possible D gene (5 bases). The CDR3 is made up of 15 amino acids. The germline V gene has CDR1 SNHLY and CDR2 FYNNEI. The V end was cut by 4 bases, the J end by 0 bases, with 13 bases between.

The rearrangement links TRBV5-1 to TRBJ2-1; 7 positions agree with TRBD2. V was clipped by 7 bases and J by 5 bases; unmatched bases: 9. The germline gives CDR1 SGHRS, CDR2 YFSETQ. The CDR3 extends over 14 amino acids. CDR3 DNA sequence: TGCGCCAGCGGGCCGGGGGGAAGGAACAATGAGCAGTTCTTC. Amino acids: CASGPGGRNNEQFF.

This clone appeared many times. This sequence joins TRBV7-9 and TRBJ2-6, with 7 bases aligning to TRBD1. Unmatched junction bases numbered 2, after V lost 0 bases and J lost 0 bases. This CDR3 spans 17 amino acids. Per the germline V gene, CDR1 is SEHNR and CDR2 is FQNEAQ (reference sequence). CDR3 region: CASSLAGQPSGANVLTF. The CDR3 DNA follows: TGTGCCAGCAGCTTAGCGGGACAGCCCTCTGGGGCCAACGTCCTGACTTTC. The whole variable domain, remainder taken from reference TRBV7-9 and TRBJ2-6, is DTGVSQNPRHKITKRGQNVTFRCDPISEHNRLYWYRQTLGQGPEFLTYFQNEAQLEKSRLLSDRFSAERPKGSFSTLEIQRTEQGDSAMYLCASSLAGQPSGANVLTFGAGSRLTVL.

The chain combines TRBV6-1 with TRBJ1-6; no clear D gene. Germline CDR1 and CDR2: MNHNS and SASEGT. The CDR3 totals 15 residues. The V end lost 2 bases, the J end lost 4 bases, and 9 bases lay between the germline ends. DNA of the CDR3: TGTGCCAGCAGTGAATCGACGGGGTATAATTCACCCCTCCACTTT. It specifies CASSESTGYNSPLHF.

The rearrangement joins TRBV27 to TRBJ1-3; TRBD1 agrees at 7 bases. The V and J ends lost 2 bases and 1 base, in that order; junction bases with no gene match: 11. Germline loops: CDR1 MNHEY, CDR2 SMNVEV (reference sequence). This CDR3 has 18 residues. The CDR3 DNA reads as TGTGCCAGCAGTTTACGTGGGGCAGGGGGAAGATCTGGAAACACCATATATTTT. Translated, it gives CASSLRGAGGRSGNTIYF.

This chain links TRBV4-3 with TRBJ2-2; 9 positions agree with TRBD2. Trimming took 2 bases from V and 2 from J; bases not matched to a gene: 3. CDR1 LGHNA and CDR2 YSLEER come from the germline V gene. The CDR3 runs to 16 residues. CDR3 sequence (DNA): TGCGCCAGCAGCCAATCTAGCGGGACAAACACCGGGGAGCTGTTTTTT. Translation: CASSQSSGTNTGELFF.

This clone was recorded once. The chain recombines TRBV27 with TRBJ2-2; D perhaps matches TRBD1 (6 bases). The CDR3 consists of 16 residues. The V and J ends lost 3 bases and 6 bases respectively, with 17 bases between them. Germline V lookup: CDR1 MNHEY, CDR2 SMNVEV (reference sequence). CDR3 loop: CASSFKGVGLPGELFF. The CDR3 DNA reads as TGTGCCAGCAGTTTTAAGGGGGTTGGATTGCCCGGGGAGCTGTTTTTT.

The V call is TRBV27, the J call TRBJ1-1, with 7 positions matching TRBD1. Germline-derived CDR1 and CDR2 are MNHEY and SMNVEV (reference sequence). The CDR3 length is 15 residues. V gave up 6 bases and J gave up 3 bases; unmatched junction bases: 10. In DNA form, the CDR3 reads TGTGCCAGCAGGGTGGACAGGTGGGGGTACACTGAAGCTTTCTTT. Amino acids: CASRVDRWGYTEAFF.

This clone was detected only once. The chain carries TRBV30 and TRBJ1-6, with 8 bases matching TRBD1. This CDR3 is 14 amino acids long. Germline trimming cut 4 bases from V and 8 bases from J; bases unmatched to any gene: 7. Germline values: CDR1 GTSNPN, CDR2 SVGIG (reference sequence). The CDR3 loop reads CAWTPRGRDSPLHF. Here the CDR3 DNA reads TGTGCCTGGACCCCCAGGGGGCGGGATTCACCCCTCCACTTT.

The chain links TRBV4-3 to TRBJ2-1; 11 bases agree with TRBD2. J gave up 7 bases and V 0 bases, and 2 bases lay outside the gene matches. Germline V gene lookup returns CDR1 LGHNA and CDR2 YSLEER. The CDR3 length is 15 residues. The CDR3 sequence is CASSQELAGANEQFF. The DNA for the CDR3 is TGCGCCAGCAGCCAAGAACTAGCGGGAGCGAATGAGCAGTTCTTC.

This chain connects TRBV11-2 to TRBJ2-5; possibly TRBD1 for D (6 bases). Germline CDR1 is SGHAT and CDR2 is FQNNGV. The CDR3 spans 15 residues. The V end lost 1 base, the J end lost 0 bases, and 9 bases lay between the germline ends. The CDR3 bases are TGTGCCAGCAGCTTAGTTGGGGGCAACCAAGAGACCCAGTACTTC. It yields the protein CASSLVGGNQETQYF.

The CDR3 is CASSRTGFYNEQFF. In DNA, the CDR3 is TGTGCCAGCTCCCGTACAGGGTTCTACAATGAGCAGTTCTTC. This chain links TRBV18 with TRBJ2-1, with D tentatively TRBD1 (6 bases). CDR3 length equals 14 residues. With 6 bases removed from V and 3 bases from J, the gap between germline ends came to 12 bases. Germline V gene data show CDR1 as KGHSH and CDR2 as LQKENI.

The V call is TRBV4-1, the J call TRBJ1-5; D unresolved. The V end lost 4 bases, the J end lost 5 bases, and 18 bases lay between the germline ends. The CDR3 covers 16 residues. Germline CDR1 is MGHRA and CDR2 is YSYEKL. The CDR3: CASSPKSSPPHQPQHF. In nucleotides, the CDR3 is TGCGCCAGCAGCCCGAAGTCTAGCCCACCGCATCAGCCCCAGCATTTT.

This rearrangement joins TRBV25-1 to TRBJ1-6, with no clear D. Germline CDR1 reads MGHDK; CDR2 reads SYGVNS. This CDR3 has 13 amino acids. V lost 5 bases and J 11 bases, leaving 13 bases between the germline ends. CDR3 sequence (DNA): TGTGCCAGCAGTCGGGAGACCTTTGCACCCCTCCACTTT. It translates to CASSRETFAPLHF.

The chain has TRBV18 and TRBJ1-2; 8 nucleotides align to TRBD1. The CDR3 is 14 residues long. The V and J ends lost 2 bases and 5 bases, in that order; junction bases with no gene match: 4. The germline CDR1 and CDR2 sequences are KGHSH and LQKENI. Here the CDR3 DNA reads TGTGCCAGCTCACCAAGGACAGGGCAGTATGGCTACACCTTC. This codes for CASSPRTGQYGYTF.

The CDR3 nucleotides read TGTGCCAGCAGTGTTACTAGTCTGTCTGGGTTGGATACGCAGTATTTT. Residues: CASSVTSLSGLDTQYF. This rearrangement joins TRBV6-4 to TRBJ2-3; TRBD2 is a possible D gene (5 bases). CDR3 length: 16 residues. Germline V CDR1 and CDR2: MRHNA, SNTAGT. With 4 bases removed from V and 6 bases from J, the gap between germline ends came to 20 bases.

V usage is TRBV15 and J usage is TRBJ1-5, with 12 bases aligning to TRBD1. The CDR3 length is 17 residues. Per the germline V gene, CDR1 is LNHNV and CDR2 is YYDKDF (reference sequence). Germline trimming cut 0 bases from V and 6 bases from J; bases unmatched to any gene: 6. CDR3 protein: CATSRDRGTGGLQPQHF. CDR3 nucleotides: TGTGCCACCAGCAGAGATAGGGGGACAGGGGGCCTTCAGCCCCAGCATTTT.

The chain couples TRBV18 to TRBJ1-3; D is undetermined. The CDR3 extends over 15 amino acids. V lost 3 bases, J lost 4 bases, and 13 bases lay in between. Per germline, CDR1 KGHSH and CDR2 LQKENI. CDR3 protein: CASSPRREGGNTIYF. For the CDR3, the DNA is TGTGCCAGCTCACCCCGACGGGAGGGAGGAAACACCATATATTTT.

In nucleotides, the CDR3 is TGCAGCGCCGGGGACAGGGAAACAACAGTCTACGGCTACACCTTC. Translating gives CSAGDRETTVYGYTF. V usage is TRBV29-1 and J usage is TRBJ1-2; TRBD1 matches at 9 bases. The V segment lost 7 bases and the J segment 8 bases; nucleotides outside the gene matches: 17. The CDR3 extends over 15 amino acids. Germline-derived CDR1 and CDR2 are SQVTM and ANQGSEA.

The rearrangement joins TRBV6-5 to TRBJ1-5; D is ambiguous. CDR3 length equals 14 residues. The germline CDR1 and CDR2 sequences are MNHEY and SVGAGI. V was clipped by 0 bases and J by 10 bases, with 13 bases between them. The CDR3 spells CASSYSRSVPPQHF. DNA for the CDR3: TGTGCCAGCAGTTACTCGAGGAGCGTGCCACCCCAGCATTTT.

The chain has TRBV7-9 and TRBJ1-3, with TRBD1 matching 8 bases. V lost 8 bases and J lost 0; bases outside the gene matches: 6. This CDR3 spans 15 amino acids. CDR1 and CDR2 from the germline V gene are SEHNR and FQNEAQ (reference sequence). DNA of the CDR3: TGTGCCAGCGTTCCAGGGGGCCGCTCTGGAAACACCATATATTTT. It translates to CASVPGGRSGNTIYF. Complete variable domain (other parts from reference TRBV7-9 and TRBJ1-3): DTGVSQNPRHKITKRGQNVTFRCDPISEHNRLYWYRQTLGQGPEFLTYFQNEAQLEKSRLLSDRFSAERPKGSFSTLEIQRTEQGDSAMYLCASVPGGRSGNTIYFGEGSWLTVV.

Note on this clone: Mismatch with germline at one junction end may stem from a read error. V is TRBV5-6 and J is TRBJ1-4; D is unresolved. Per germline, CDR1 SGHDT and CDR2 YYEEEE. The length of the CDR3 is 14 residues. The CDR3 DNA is TGTGCCAGCAGCTTACCCACAACTAATGAAAAACTGCTTTTT. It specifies CASSLPTTNEKLLF.

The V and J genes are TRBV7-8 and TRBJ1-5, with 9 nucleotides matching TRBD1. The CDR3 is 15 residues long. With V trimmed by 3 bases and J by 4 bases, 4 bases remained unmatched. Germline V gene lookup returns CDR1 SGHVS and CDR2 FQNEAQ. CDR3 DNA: TGTGCCAGCAGCTTTTGGGGGACAGGGAATCAGCCCCAGCATTTT. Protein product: CASSFWGTGNQPQHF.

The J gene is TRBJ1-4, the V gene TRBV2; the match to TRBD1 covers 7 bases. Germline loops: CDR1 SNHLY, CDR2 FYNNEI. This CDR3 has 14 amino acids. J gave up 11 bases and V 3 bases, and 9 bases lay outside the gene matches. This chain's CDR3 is CASSDNRGSPKLFF. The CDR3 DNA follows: TGTGCCAGCAGTGATAACAGGGGCTCCCCGAAACTGTTTTTT.

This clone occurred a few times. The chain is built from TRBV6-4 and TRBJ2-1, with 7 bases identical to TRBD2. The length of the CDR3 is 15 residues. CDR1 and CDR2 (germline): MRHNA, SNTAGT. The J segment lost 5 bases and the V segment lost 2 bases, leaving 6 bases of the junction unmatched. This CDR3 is CASSDDVGGNNEQFF. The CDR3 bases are TGTGCCAGCAGTGACGATGTCGGGGGGAACAATGAGCAGTTCTTC.

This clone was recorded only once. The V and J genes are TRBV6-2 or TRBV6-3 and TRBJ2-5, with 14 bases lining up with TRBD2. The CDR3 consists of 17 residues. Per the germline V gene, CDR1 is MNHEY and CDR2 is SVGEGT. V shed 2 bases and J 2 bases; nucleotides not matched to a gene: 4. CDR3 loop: CASSYPRLAGGQETQYF. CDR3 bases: TGTGCCAGCAGTTACCCCAGACTAGCGGGAGGGCAAGAGACCCAGTACTTC.

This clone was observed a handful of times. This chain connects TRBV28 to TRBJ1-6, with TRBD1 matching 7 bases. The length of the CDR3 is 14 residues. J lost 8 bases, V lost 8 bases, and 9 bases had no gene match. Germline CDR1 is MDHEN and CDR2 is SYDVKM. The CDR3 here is CASREGAYHSPLHF. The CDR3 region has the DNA TGTGCCAGCCGAGAGGGGGCTTATCATTCACCCCTCCACTTT.

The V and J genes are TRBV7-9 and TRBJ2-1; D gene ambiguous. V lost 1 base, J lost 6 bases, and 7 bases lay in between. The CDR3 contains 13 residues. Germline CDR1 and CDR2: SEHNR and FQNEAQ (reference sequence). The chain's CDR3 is CASSLVNSNEQFF. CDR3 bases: TGTGCCAGCAGCTTAGTAAACTCCAATGAGCAGTTCTTC.

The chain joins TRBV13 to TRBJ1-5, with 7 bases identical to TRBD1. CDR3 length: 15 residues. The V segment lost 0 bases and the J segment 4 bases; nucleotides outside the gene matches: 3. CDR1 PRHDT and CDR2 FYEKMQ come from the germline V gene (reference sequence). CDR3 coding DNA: TGTGCCAGCAGCTTAGGGCAGGGGGGAAATCAGCCCCAGCATTTT. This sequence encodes CASSLGQGGNQPQHF.

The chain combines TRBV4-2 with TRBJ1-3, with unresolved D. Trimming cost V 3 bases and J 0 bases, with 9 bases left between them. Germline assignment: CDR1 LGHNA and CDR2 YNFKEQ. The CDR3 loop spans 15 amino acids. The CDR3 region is CASSHLPSSGNTIYF. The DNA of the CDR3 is TGTGCCAGCAGCCACCTGCCTAGCTCTGGAAACACCATATATTTT.

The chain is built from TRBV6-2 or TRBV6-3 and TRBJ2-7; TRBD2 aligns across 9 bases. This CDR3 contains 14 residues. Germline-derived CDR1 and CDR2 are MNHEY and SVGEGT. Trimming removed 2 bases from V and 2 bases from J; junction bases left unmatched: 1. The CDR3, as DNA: TGTGCCAGCAGTTACGGCGGGAGGGCCTACGAGCAGTACTTC. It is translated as CASSYGGRAYEQYF.

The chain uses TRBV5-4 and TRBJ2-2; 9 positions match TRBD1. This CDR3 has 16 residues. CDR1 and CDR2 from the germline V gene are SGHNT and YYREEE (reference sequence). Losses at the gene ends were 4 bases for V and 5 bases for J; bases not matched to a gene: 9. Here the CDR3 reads CASSVDRGPGTGELFF. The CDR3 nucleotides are TGTGCCAGCAGCGTGGACAGGGGCCCCGGGACCGGGGAGCTGTTTTTT. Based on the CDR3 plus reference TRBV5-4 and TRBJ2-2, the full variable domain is ETGVTQSPTHLIKTRGQQVTLRCSSQSGHNTVSWYQQALGQGPQFIFQYYREEENGRGNFPPRFSGLQFPNYSSELNVNALELDDSALYLCASSVDRGPGTGELFFGEGSRLTVL.